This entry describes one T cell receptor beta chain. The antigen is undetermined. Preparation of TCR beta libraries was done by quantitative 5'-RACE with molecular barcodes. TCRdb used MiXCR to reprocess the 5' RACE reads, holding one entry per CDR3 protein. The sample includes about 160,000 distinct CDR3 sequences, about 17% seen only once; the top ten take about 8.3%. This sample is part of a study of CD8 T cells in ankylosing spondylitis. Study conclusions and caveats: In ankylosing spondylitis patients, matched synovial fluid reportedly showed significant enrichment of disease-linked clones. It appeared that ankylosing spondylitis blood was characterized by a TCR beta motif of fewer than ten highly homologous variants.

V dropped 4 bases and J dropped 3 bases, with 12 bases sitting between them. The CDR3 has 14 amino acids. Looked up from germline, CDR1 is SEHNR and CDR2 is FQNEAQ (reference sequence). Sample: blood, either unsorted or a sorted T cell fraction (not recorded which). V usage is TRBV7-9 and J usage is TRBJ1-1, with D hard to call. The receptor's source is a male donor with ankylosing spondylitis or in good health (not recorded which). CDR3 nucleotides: TGTGCCAGCAGCTCGCCACATCAAGACACTGAAGCTTTCTTT. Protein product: CASSSPHQDTEAFF.